This T cell receptor beta chain was observed in a study of T cell repertoires in cytomegalovirus infection. Germline CDR1 and CDR2: SGHRS and YFSETQ. The CDR3 loop spans 15 amino acids. Trimming left V 4 bases short and J 2 bases short, with 12 bases between. This clonotype appeared many times. Using its own MiXCR run on the reads, TCRdb lists one record per CDR3 protein. The sample lists fewer than 80,000 distinct CDR3 sequences, less than 4.5% occurring once. What was sequenced was PBMCs. The chain is built from TRBV5-1 and TRBJ2-2, with TRBD1 as a possible D gene (6 bases). This clonotype was sampled from a human donor in good health (CMV status not recorded). Some clones in this sample may be carry-over from other donors' samples. The DNA for the CDR3 is TGCGCCAGCAGCCGAGGACAGATTAACACCGGGGAGCTGTTTTTT. Encoded protein: CASSRGQINTGELFF.